What follows are 12 T cell receptor beta chains derived from one specimen sequenced in a study of radiotherapy plus CTLA-4 blockade in lung cancer. Assay: immunoSEQ multiplex PCR; the TCRdb copy retains only in-frame clones and omits some. The data contain some 96,000 clones, about 90% of them singletons. The sample consisted of peripheral blood, taken from a patient treated with radiotherapy plus ipilimumab. These receptor sequences come from a human donor with non-small cell lung cancer that progressed on radiotherapy plus ipilimumab.

This clone has just one count. The chain is built from TRBV29-1 and TRBJ2-3, with no clear D. V was shortened by 7 bases and J by 5 bases, with 13 bases between the two germline ends. Germline CDR1 reads SQVTM; CDR2 reads ANQGSEA. This CDR3 spans 12 amino acids. The CDR3 loop reads CSAGPTRDTQYF. For the CDR3, the DNA is TGCAGCGCGGGCCCTACCCGAGATACGCAGTATTTT.

The gene calls are TRBV7-2 and TRBJ1-1, with D possibly matching TRBD1 (6 bases). There are 15 residues in the CDR3. Trimming took off 2 bases at V and 1 base at J, with 11 bases between the two ends. Germline V gives CDR1 SGHTA, CDR2 FQGNSA. CDR3 sequence: CASSLWGTQNTEAFF. The DNA for the CDR3 is TGTGCCAGCAGCTTATGGGGGACACAGAACACTGAAGCTTTCTTT.

V is TRBV5-7 and J is TRBJ1-5; D might be TRBD1 (6 bases). TRBV5-7 is labeled an ORF, and its function is uncertain. The length of the CDR3 is 14 residues. V lost 4 bases and J 7 bases, leaving 15 bases between the germline ends. Here the CDR3 reads CASSHSRGLQPQHF. As DNA, the CDR3 is TGTGCCAGCAGCCACTCCAGGGGATTGCAGCCCCAGCATTTT.

This clone was seen a single time. The chain joins TRBV6-1 to TRBJ1-2; possibly TRBD1 for D (6 bases). This CDR3 spans 14 amino acids. V gave up 6 bases and J gave up 4 bases, with 15 bases separating them. Germline V lookup: CDR1 MNHNS, CDR2 SASEGT. CDR3 coding DNA: TGTGCCAGCAGGCAACCCGGACAGAGCTATGGCTACACCTTC. Amino acid sequence: CASRQPGQSYGYTF.

This clone was recorded a few times. The V and J genes are TRBV27 and TRBJ2-3; possibly TRBD1 for D (5 bases). Trimming left V 3 bases short and J 0 bases short, with 13 bases between. Germline V gene lookup returns CDR1 MNHEY and CDR2 SMNVEV (reference sequence). The CDR3 runs to 16 residues. The CDR3 loop is CASSFRALSSTDTQYF. DNA for the CDR3: TGTGCCAGCAGTTTCAGGGCCTTATCTAGCACAGATACGCAGTATTTT.

V is TRBV29-1 and J is TRBJ1-1; D uncertain. Trimming took off 3 bases at V and 1 base at J, with 9 bases between the two ends. The germline V gene encodes CDR1 SQVTM and CDR2 ANQGSEA. CDR3 size: 13 residues. This CDR3 reads CSVDYTGNTEAFF. CDR3 nucleotide sequence: TGCAGCGTTGACTATACGGGGAACACTGAAGCTTTCTTT.

This clone was observed a handful of times. CDR3 DNA sequence: TGTGCCAGCAGCTTGGGGATGGCAAGCAATGAGCAGTTCTTC. Translated, it gives CASSLGMASNEQFF. This rearrangement joins TRBV7-9 to TRBJ2-1; D is uncertain. V lost 3 bases and J lost 6, with 12 bases in between. CDR1 is SEHNR and CDR2 is FQNEAQ in the germline V gene (reference sequence). This CDR3 has 14 residues.

This clone has just one count. The rearrangement links TRBV2 to TRBJ2-5; D gene uncertain. The CDR3 sequence is 16 residues long. Germline-derived CDR1 and CDR2 are SNHLY and FYNNEI. Trimming took 5 bases from V and 5 from J, leaving 21 bases between them. The CDR3 region is CASSPPGGSLTETQYF. For the CDR3, the DNA is TGTGCCAGCAGTCCCCCTGGTGGCAGCCTGACTGAGACCCAGTACTTC.

V is TRBV19 and J is TRBJ1-4; 7 nucleotides match TRBD1. The V segment lost 1 base and the J segment 4 bases; nucleotides outside the gene matches: 3. CDR3 length: 15 amino acids. Germline V gene sequence: CDR1 LNHDA, CDR2 SQIVND (reference sequence). The chain's CDR3 is CASSIVGQYNEKLFF. The DNA of the CDR3 is TGTGCCAGTAGTATAGTGGGACAGTATAATGAAAAACTGTTTTTT.

The rearrangement uses TRBV7-9 and TRBJ2-5; D uncertain. Germline V gene sequence: CDR1 SEHNR, CDR2 FQNEAQ (reference sequence). There are 12 residues in the CDR3. V lost 1 base to trimming and J lost 4 bases, with 4 bases between them. The CDR3 DNA follows: TGTGCCAGCAGCTTAGTATCAGAGACCCAGTACTTC. Its translation is CASSLVSETQYF. Filled out from reference TRBV7-9 and TRBJ2-5, the complete variable domain reads DTGVSQNPRHKITKRGQNVTFRCDPISEHNRLYWYRQTLGQGPEFLTYFQNEAQLEKSRLLSDRFSAERPKGSFSTLEIQRTEQGDSAMYLCASSLVSETQYFGPGTRLLVL.

This chain's CDR3 is CASSPGGPGETQYF. The CDR3 DNA follows: TGTGCCAGCAGTCCAGGAGGGCCTGGCGAGACCCAGTACTTC. This chain connects TRBV2 to TRBJ2-5, with D possibly being TRBD2 (6 bases). CDR1 is SNHLY and CDR2 is FYNNEI in the germline V gene. CDR3 length equals 14 residues. Trimming stripped 5 bases from V and 5 bases from J, with 15 bases between.

The genes are TRBV6-1 and TRBJ2-6, with D tentatively TRBD1 (5 bases). The V gene lost 1 base and the J gene lost 1 base, with 8 bases spanning the gap. Germline V gene sequence: CDR1 MNHNS, CDR2 SASEGT. The CDR3 runs 16 residues. The CDR3 protein is CASSEGAGSGANVLTF. CDR3 sequence (DNA): TGTGCCAGCAGTGAAGGGGCAGGGTCTGGGGCCAACGTCCTGACTTTC.